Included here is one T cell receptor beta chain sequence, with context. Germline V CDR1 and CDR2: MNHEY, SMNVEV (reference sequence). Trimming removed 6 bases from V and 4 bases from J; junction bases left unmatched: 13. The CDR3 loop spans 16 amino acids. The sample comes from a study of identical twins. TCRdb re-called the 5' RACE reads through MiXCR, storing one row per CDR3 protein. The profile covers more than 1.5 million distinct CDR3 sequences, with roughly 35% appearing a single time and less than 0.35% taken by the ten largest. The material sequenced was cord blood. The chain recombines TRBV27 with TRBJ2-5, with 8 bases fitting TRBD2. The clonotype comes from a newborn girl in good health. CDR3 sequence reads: CASSPYVPGGGETQYF. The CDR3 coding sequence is TGTGCCAGCAGCCCTTACGTACCGGGAGGGGGAGAGACCCAGTACTTC.